This TCR beta chain was documented in a study of early T cells in non-severe SARS-CoV-2 infection. In the study overall: Unsorted whole-blood RNA was sequenced in bulk, leaving chains unpaired.

Attachment of unique molecular identifiers to individual cDNA molecules was performed. Each CDR3 protein gets one entry after TCRdb re-called the 5' RACE reads with MiXCR. This sample carries about 80,000 distinct CDR3 sequences, more than 5% of them seen once, and the ten largest clones take just under 8%. Overall study results and limits: VDJdb-based matching was biased toward anti-spike CD8 responses and missed private and CD4 specificities.

This clonotype was picked up many times. The antigen remains undetermined. The receptor was derived from an adult who was a healthcare worker with PCR-confirmed SARS-CoV-2 infection or an uninfected control (not recorded which). The sequenced material came from whole blood.

The CDR3 loop is CASSLREGQTDTQYF. The CDR3 DNA sequence: TGTGCCAGCAGCTTGCGGGAGGGCCAGACAGATACGCAGTATTTT. The chain couples TRBV7-9 to TRBJ2-3; 9 bases are shared with TRBD2. Losses at the gene ends were 3 bases for V and 3 bases for J; bases not matched to a gene: 4. Germline assignment: CDR1 SEHNR and CDR2 FQNEAQ (reference sequence). CDR3 size: 15 residues.